This T cell receptor beta chain appears in the sequencing data of a study of OX40 agonist ivuxolimab in advanced cancers. Study context: Among those treated, three patients had partial responses, one with hepatocellular carcinoma and two with cutaneous melanoma.

The germline V gene encodes CDR1 MNHNY and CDR2 SVGAGI (reference sequence). There are 15 residues in the CDR3. V dropped 7 bases and J dropped 0 bases, with 12 bases sitting between them. Sequenced by immunoSEQ multiplex PCR; TCRdb stores in-frame clones only, minus some. The sample contains about 110,000 clones, under 95% of which appear only once. Sequences were derived from CD4+ or CD8+ T cells sorted from blood, sampled in a trial of the OX40 agonist ivuxolimab. The chain has TRBV6-6 and TRBJ2-2; D unresolved. The receptor's source is an adult with an advanced solid tumor such as melanoma, head and neck, liver or kidney cancer. For the CDR3, the DNA is TGTGCCAGCAAACTGGACGGAACGAACACCGGGGAGCTGTTTTTT. This gives the protein CASKLDGTNTGELFF.